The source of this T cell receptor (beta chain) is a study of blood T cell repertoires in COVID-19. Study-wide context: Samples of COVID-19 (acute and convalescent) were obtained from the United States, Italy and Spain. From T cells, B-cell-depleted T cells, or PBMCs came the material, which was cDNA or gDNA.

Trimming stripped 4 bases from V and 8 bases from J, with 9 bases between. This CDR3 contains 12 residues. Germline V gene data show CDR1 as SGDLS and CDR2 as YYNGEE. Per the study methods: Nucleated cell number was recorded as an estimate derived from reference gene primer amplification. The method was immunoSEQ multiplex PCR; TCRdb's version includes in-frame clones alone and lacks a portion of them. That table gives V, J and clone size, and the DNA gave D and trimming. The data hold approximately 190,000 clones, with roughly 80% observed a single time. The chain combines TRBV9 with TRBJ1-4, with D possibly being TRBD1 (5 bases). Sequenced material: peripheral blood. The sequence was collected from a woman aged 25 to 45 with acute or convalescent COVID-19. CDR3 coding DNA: TGTGCCAGCAGCCTGGGGGGAGAAAAACTGTTTTTT. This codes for CASSLGGEKLFF. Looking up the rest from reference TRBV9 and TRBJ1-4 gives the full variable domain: DSGVTQTPKHLITATGQRVTLRCSPRSGDLSVYWYQQSLDQGLQFLIQYYNGEERAKGNILERFSAQQFPDLHSELNLSSLELGDSALYFCASSLGGEKLFFGSGTQLSVL.